The 12 T cell receptor beta chains below were found in one sample sequenced in a study of T cells in Graves' hyperthyroidism and ophthalmopathy. The CDR3 regions of TCR beta were amplified from RNA transcripts. Primed by the HTBI set, a first-round RT-PCR was run on the TCR CDR3. TCRdb independently ran MiXCR on the multiplex PCR reads; one entry per CDR3 protein. This table holds some 490,000 distinct CDR3 sequences, around a fifth found once. Material: blood. These receptors were collected from a woman in her 70s with Graves' ophthalmopathy.

On this clonotype: The junction does not match germline at one end; this may be a read error. The chain recombines TRBV7-7 with TRBJ2-1, with D possibly TRBD2 on 6 matching bases. Per germline, CDR1 SSHAT and CDR2 FNYEAQ (reference sequence). This CDR3 is built from 13 residues. CDR3 bases: TGTGCTAGCAGCCTTTCGGAGGGGACTGCTGCGTTCTTC. The encoded protein is CASSLSEGTAAFF.

The chain joins TRBV19 to TRBJ2-2, with 10 bases aligning to TRBD2. V shed 7 bases and J 4 bases; nucleotides not matched to a gene: 6. This CDR3 contains 15 residues. Germline assignment: CDR1 LNHDA and CDR2 SQIVND (reference sequence). CDR3 residues: CASIPTSGITGELFF. The CDR3 DNA is TGTGCCAGTATCCCTACTAGCGGGATCACCGGGGAGCTGTTTTTT.

This chain uses TRBV3-1 with TRBJ1-2, with TRBD1 matching over 12 bases. J was trimmed by 8 bases and V by 4 bases; bases with no gene match: 11. Germline-derived CDR1 and CDR2 are LGHDT and YNNKEL (reference sequence). There are 16 residues in the CDR3. The CDR3 is CASSPLRDRGRRGYTF. The DNA of the CDR3 is TGTGCCAGCAGCCCCCTCCGGGACAGGGGGCGCCGAGGCTACACCTTC. Based on the CDR3 plus reference TRBV3-1 and TRBJ1-2, the full variable domain is DTAVSQTPKYLVTQMGNDKSIKCEQNLGHDTMYWYKQDSKKFLKIMFSYNNKELIINETVPNRFSPKSPDKAHLNLHINSLELGDSAVYFCASSPLRDRGRRGYTFGSGTRLTVV.

The chain recombines TRBV7-2 with TRBJ2-1; a possible D gene is TRBD2 (7 bases). V lost 5 bases and J lost 14, with 16 bases in between. The CDR3 totals 12 residues. The germline V gene has CDR1 SGHTA and CDR2 FQGNSA. CDR3 nucleotide sequence: TGTGCCAGCAGCCAACAACAGGGAGGGAAGTTCTTC. Protein product: CASSQQQGGKFF.

This clonotype was recorded many times. The chain uses TRBV11-3 and TRBJ2-1; D is uncertain. The CDR3 has 12 residues. The germline V gene has CDR1 SGHNT and CDR2 YENEEA. The germline V and J ends were trimmed by 0 bases and 8 bases, with 5 bases remaining between them. CDR3 residues: CASSLDGHEQFF. DNA for the CDR3: TGTGCCAGCAGCTTAGATGGGCATGAGCAGTTCTTC.

This clonotype was counted at least ten times. This chain joins TRBV7-8 and TRBJ2-1, with D tentatively TRBD2 (5 bases). This CDR3 has 14 amino acids. Per the germline V gene, CDR1 is SGHVS and CDR2 is FQNEAQ. Between the trimmed V and J ends, which lost 1 base and 7 bases, there was a span of 11 bases. The CDR3: CASSLVGLANEQFF. CDR3 sequence (DNA): TGTGCCAGCAGCTTAGTGGGGTTAGCGAATGAGCAGTTCTTC.

This clonotype was counted a few times. CDR3 sequence: CASSSGSGGTDTQYF. The CDR3 DNA follows: TGTGCCAGCAGCTCAGGGTCAGGGGGGACAGATACGCAGTATTTT. This chain connects TRBV5-5 to TRBJ2-3; maybe TRBD1 (7 bases). CDR3 size: 15 residues. V was cut by 3 bases and J by 3 bases, with 14 bases left in between. Germline assignment: CDR1 SGHKS and CDR2 YYEKEE (reference sequence).

J is TRBJ1-6 and V is TRBV3-1; possibly TRBD1 for D (5 bases). V gave up 1 base and J gave up 8 bases, with 12 bases separating them. The CDR3 totals 15 residues. The germline V gene encodes CDR1 LGHDT and CDR2 YNNKEL (reference sequence). The CDR3 here is CASSQGSGSDSPLHF. DNA for the CDR3: TGTGCCAGCAGCCAAGGATCAGGGTCGGATTCACCCCTCCACTTT. Looking up the rest from reference TRBV3-1 and TRBJ1-6 gives the full variable domain: DTAVSQTPKYLVTQMGNDKSIKCEQNLGHDTMYWYKQDSKKFLKIMFSYNNKELIINETVPNRFSPKSPDKAHLNLHINSLELGDSAVYFCASSQGSGSDSPLHFGNGTRLTVT.

This chain uses TRBV20-1 with TRBJ2-7; 10 bases fit TRBD2. Germline V CDR1 and CDR2: DFQATT, SNEGSKA (reference sequence). The CDR3 loop spans 15 amino acids. The J segment lost 4 bases and the V segment lost 0 bases, leaving 6 bases of the junction unmatched. The CDR3 sequence: CSARDPSGRVYEQYF. For the CDR3, the DNA is TGCAGTGCTAGAGACCCCAGCGGGAGGGTTTACGAGCAGTACTTC.

V and J are TRBV18 and TRBJ1-3; D may be TRBD1 (5 bases). Trimming removed 3 bases at V and 3 bases at J, with 15 bases between. CDR1 is KGHSH and CDR2 is LQKENI in the germline V gene. The CDR3 sequence is 16 residues long. The CDR3 DNA reads TGTGCCAGCTCACCCGGATCCCTTGGGGGTGGAAACACCATATATTTT. Its protein product is CASSPGSLGGGNTIYF.

This clonotype was detected many times. This rearrangement joins TRBV5-1 to TRBJ2-6; D remains unclear. The length of the CDR3 is 17 residues. V was trimmed by 0 bases and J by 0 bases, leaving 10 bases between them. Per the germline V gene, CDR1 is SGHRS and CDR2 is YFSETQ. DNA for the CDR3: TGCGCCAGCAGCTTGGCAGGCATACTCTCTGGGGCCAACGTCCTGACTTTC. The encoded protein is CASSLAGILSGANVLTF. Full variable domain (outside the CDR3, taken from reference TRBV5-1 and TRBJ2-6): KAGVTQTPRYLIKTRGQQVTLSCSPISGHRSVSWYQQTPGQGLQFLFEYFSETQRNKGNFPGRFSGRQFSNSRSEMNVSTLELGDSALYLCASSLAGILSGANVLTFGAGSRLTVL.

The V and J genes are TRBV6-1 and TRBJ2-1; D not certain. Trimming shortened V by 7 bases and J by 4 bases, and 8 bases separated the two germline ends. The CDR3 is 12 amino acids. Germline V gene lookup returns CDR1 MNHNS and CDR2 SASEGT. CDR3 sequence: CASTGWYNEQFF. The CDR3 region has the DNA TGTGCCAGCACCGGTTGGTACAATGAGCAGTTCTTC.